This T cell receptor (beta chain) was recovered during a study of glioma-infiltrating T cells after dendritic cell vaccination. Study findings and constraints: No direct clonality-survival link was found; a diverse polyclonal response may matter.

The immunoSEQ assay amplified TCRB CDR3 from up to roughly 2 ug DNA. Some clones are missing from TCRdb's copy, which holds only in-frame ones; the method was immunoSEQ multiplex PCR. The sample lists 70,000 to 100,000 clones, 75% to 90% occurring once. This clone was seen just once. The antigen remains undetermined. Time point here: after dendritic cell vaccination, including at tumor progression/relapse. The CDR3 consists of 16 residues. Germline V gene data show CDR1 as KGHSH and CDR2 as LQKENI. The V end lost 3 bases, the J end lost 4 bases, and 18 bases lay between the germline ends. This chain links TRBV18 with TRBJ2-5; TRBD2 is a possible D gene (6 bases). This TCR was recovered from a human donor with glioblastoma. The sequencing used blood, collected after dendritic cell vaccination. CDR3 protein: CASSPEGSGDGETQYF. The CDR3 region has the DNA TGTGCCAGCTCACCGGAGGGCTCGGGGGATGGAGAGACCCAGTACTTC.